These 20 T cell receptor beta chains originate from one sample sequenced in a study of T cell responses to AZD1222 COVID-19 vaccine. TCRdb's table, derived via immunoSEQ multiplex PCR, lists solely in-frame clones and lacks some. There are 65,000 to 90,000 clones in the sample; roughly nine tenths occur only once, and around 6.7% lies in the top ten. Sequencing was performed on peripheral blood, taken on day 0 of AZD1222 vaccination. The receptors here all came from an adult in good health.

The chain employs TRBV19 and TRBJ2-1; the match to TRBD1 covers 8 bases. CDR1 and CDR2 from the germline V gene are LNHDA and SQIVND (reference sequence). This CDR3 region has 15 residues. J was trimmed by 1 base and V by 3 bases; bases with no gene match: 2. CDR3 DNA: TGTGCCAGTAGTATGGGACAGGTATCCTACAATGAGCAGTTCTTC. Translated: CASSMGQVSYNEQFF.

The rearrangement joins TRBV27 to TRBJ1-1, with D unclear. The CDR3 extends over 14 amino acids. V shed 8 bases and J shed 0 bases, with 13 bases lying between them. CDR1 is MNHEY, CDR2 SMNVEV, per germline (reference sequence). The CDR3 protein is CASALGSVNTEAFF. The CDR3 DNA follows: TGTGCCAGCGCACTGGGGAGTGTGAACACTGAAGCTTTCTTT.

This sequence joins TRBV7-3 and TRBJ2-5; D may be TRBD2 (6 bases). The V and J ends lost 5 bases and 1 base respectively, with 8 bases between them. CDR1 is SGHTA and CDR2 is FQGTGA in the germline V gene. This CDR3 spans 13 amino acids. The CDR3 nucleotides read TGTGCCAGCAGCCCGGGACTCCAAGAGACCCAGTACTTC. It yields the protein CASSPGLQETQYF.

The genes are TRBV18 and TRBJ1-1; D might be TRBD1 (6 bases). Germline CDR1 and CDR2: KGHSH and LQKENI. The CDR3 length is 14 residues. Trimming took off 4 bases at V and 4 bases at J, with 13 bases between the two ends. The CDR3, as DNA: TGTGCCAGCTCACTACAGGGAGGTGTCACTGAAGCTTTCTTT. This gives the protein CASSLQGGVTEAFF. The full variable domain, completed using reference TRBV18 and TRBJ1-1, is NAGVMQNPRHLVRRRGQEARLRCSPMKGHSHVYWYRQLPEEGLKFMVYLQKENIIDESGMPKERFSAEFPKEGPSILRIQQVVRGDSAAYFCASSLQGGVTEAFFGQGTRLTVV.

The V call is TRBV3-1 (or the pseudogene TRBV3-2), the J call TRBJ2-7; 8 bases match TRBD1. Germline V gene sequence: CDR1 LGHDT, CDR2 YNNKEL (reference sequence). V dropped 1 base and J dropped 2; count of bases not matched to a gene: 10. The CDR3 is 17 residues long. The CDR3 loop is CASSQGTPGQGPYEQYF. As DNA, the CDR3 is TGTGCCAGCAGCCAAGGAACCCCTGGACAGGGCCCCTACGAGCAGTACTTC.

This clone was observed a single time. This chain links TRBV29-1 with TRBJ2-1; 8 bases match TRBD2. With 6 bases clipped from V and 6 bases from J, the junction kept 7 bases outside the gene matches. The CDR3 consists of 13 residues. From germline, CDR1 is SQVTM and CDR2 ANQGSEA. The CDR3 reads CSVLPTSGNEQFF. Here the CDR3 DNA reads TGCAGCGTCCTCCCCACTAGCGGCAATGAGCAGTTCTTC.

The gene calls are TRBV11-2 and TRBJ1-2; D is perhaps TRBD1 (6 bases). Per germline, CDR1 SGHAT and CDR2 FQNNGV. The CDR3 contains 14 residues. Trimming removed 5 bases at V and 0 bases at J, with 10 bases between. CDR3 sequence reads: CASSHQGSNYGYTF. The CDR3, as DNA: TGTGCCAGCAGCCACCAGGGGTCTAACTATGGCTACACCTTC.

This CDR3 reads CASSVEKTSGSPRNEQFF. The CDR3 DNA follows: TGTGCCAGCAGCGTAGAGAAGACTAGCGGAAGTCCGAGGAATGAGCAGTTCTTC. The gene calls are TRBV9 and TRBJ2-1, with 9 bases aligning to TRBD2. V was clipped by 0 bases and J by 7 bases; unmatched bases: 14. Looked up from germline, CDR1 is SGDLS and CDR2 is YYNGEE. This CDR3 is 18 amino acids long.

The CDR3 is CASSRTANSPLHF. The CDR3 nucleotides read TGTGCCAGCAGCAGGACAGCCAATTCACCCCTCCACTTT. The genes are TRBV6-2 or TRBV6-3 and TRBJ1-6, with D tentatively TRBD1 (6 bases). CDR3 length: 13 amino acids. From germline, CDR1 is MNHEY and CDR2 SVGEGT. V lost 6 bases and J 7 bases, leaving 10 bases between the germline ends.

The CDR3 nucleotides read TGTGCCAGCAGTATTACGGCCTCGTACGAGCAGTACTTC. It encodes CASSITASYEQYF. The chain recombines TRBV12-3 or TRBV12-4 with TRBJ2-7; no reliable D call. The V end was cut by 5 bases, the J end by 4 bases, with 12 bases between. The CDR3 spans 13 residues.

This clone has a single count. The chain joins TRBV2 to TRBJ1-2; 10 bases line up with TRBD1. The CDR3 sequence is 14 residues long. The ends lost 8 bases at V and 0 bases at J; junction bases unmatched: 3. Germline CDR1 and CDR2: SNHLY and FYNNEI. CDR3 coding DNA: TGTGCCAGCCGGACAGGGGGAACTAACTATGGCTACACCTTC. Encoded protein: CASRTGGTNYGYTF.

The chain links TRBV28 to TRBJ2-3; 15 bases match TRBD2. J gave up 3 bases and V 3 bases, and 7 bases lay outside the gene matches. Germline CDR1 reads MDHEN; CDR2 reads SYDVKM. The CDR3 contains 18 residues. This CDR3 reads CASSFGTSGRWTTDTQYF. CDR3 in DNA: TGTGCCAGCAGTTTTGGGACTAGCGGGAGGTGGACTACAGATACGCAGTATTTT.

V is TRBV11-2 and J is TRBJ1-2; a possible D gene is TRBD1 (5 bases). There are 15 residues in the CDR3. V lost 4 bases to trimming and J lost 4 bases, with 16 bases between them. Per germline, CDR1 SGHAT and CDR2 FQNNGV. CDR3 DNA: TGTGCCAGCAGCTGGGACGACGGGGCGGTCTATGGCTACACCTTC. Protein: CASSWDDGAVYGYTF. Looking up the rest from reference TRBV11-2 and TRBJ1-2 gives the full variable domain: EAGVAQSPRYKIIEKRQSVAFWCNPISGHATLYWYQQILGQGPKLLIQFQNNGVVDDSQLPKDRFSAERLKGVDSTLKIQPAKLEDSAVYLCASSWDDGAVYGYTFGSGTRLTVV.

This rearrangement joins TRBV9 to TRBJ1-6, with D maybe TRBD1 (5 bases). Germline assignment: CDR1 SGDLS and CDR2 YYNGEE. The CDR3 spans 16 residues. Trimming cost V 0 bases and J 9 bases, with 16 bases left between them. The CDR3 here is CASSVAGTYGGSPLHF. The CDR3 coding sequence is TGTGCCAGCAGCGTAGCAGGGACCTACGGGGGTTCACCCCTCCACTTT.

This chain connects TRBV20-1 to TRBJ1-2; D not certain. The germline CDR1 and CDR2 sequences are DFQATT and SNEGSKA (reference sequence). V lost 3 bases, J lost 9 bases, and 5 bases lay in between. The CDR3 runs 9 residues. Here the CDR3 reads CSASNRYTF. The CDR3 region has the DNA TGCAGTGCTAGTAATCGCTACACCTTC.

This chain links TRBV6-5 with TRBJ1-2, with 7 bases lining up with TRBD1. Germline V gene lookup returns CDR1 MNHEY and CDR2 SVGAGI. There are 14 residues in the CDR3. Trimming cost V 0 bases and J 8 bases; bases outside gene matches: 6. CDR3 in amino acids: CASSYSEGAGGYTF. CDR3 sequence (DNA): TGTGCCAGCAGTTACTCCGAGGGGGCGGGAGGCTACACCTTC.

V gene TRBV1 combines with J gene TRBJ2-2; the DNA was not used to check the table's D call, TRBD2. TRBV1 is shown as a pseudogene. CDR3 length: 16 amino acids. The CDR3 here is CTSSQDPRGRSGELFF. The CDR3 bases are TGCACCAGCAGCCAAGACCCGCGGGGCCGGTCGGGGGAGCTGTTTTTT.

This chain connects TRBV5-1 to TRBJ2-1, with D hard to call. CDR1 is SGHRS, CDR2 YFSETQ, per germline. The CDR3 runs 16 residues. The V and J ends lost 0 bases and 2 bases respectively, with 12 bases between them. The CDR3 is CASSLGARRAYNEQFF. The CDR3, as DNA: TGCGCCAGCAGCTTGGGGGCCCGGAGAGCCTACAATGAGCAGTTCTTC.

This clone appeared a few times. For the CDR3, the DNA is TGTGCCAGCAGCTTAGCGCCGGCCGCACTAGCCAAAAACATTCAGTACTTC. The encoded protein is CASSLAPAALAKNIQYF. The chain uses TRBV7-9 and TRBJ2-4, with no clear D. The V gene's germline CDR1 is SEHNR and CDR2 FQNEAQ (reference sequence). Between the trimmed V and J ends, which lost 0 bases and 0 bases, there was a span of 12 bases. The CDR3 is made up of 17 amino acids. The whole variable domain, remainder taken from reference TRBV7-9 and TRBJ2-4, is DTGVSQNPRHKITKRGQNVTFRCDPISEHNRLYWYRQTLGQGPEFLTYFQNEAQLEKSRLLSDRFSAERPKGSFSTLEIQRTEQGDSAMYLCASSLAPAALAKNIQYFGAGTRLSVL.

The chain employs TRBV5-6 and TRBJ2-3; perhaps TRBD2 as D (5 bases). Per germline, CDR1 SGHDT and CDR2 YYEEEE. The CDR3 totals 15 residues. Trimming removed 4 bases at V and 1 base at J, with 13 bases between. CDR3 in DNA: TGTGCCAGCAGCCCACTGCGGGTGCGCACAGATACGCAGTATTTT. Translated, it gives CASSPLRVRTDTQYF.